This TCR beta chain was recorded in a study of read filtering for tumor transcriptome and immune sequencing. This library used approximately 370 ng RNA and molecular barcoded adaptors spanning alpha/delta and beta/gamma chains. From the reads, TCRdb called clonotypes with MiXCR, one entry per CDR3 protein. Of roughly 24,000 distinct CDR3 sequences in the sample, about an eighth were seen once. This clonotype was seen at least ten times. This receptor was taken from a donor aged 40 or older with multiple myeloma. Sequences were obtained from a population of CD138-negative cells sorted from bone marrow.

The CDR3 is CATSDSQGAKQPQHF. CDR3 nucleotide sequence: TGTGCCACCAGTGATTCCCAGGGGGCAAAACAGCCCCAGCATTTT. The chain carries TRBV24-1 and TRBJ1-5; 8 bases fit TRBD1. Germline values: CDR1 KGHDR, CDR2 SFDVKD. V gave up 2 bases and J gave up 7 bases; unmatched junction bases: 6. This CDR3 has 15 amino acids.